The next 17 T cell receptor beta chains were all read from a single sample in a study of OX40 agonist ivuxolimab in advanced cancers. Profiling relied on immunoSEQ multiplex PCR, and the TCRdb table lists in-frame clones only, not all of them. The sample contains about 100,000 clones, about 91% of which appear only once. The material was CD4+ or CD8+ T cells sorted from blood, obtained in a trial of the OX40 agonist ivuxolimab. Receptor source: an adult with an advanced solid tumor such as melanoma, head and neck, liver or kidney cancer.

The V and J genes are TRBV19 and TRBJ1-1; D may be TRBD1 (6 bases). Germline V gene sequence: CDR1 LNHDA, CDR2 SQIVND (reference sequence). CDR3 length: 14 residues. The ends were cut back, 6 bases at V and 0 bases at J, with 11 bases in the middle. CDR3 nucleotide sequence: TGTGCCAGTAGATTCGGACAGTTGAACACTGAAGCTTTCTTT. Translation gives CASRFGQLNTEAFF.

The CDR3 bases are TGTGCCAGCAGCCTGCAGGGGGCCGGCGCAAACTATGGCTACACCTTC. Its translation: CASSLQGAGANYGYTF. This rearrangement joins TRBV28 to TRBJ1-2; 8 bases line up with TRBD1. The V gene end was trimmed by 6 bases and the J gene end by 2 bases; junction bases not matched to a gene: 11. In germline, CDR1 is MDHEN, CDR2 SYDVKM. This CDR3 is 16 amino acids long.

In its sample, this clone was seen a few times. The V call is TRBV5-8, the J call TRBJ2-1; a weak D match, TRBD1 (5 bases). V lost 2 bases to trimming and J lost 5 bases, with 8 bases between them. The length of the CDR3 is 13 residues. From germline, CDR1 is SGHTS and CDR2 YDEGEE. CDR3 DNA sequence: TGTGCCAGCAGCTTAGTGACAGACAATGAGCAGTTCTTC. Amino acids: CASSLVTDNEQFF.

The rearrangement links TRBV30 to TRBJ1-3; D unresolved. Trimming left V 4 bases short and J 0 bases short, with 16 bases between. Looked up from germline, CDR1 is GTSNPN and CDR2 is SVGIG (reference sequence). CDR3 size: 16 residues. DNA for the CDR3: TGTGCCTGGACCTCCACCCTTAGAGTCTCTGGAAACACCATATATTTT. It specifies CAWTSTLRVSGNTIYF.

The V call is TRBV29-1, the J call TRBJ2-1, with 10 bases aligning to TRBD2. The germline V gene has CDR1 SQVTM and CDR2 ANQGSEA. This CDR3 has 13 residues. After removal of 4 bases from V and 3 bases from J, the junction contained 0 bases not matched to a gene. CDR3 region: CSVVAGGYNEQFF. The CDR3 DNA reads TGCAGCGTTGTAGCGGGAGGCTACAATGAGCAGTTCTTC.

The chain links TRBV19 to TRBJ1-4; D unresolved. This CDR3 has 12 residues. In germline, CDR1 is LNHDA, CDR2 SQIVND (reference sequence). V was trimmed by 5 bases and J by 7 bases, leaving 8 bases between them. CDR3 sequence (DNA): TGTGCCAGTAGTCTCCCGACTGAAAAACTGTTTTTT. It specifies CASSLPTEKLFF.

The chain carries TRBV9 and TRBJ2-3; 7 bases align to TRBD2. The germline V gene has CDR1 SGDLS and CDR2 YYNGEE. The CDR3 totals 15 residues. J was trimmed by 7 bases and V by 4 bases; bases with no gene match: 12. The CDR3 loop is CASSIDPGTINTQYF. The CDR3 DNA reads TGTGCCAGCAGCATCGACCCCGGGACTATTAATACGCAGTATTTT.

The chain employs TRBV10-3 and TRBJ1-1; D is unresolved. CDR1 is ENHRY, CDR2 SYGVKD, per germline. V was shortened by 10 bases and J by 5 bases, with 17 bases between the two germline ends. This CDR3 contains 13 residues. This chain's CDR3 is CATSNLGRTEAFF. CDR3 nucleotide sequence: TGTGCCACTTCAAACTTAGGGAGAACTGAAGCTTTCTTT.

As DNA, the CDR3 is TGTGCCTGGAGTGCCCTAGTGGGCACCGGGGAGCTGTTTTTT. As protein: CAWSALVGTGELFF. The chain employs TRBV30 and TRBJ2-2, with D hard to call. CDR3 size: 14 residues. Germline V CDR1 and CDR2: GTSNPN, SVGIG (reference sequence). The ends were cut back, 1 base at V and 4 bases at J, with 10 bases in the middle.

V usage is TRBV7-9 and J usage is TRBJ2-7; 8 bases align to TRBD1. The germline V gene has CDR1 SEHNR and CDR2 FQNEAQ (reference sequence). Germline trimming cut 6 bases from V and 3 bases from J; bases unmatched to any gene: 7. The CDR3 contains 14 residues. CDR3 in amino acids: CASRPGQGIYEQYF. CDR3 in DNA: TGTGCCAGCAGACCCGGACAGGGAATCTACGAGCAGTACTTC.

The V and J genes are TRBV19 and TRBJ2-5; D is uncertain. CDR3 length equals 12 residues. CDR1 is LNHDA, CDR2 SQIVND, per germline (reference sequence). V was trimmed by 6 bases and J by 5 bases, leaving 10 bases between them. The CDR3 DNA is TGTGCCAGTAGCCAACAAGAGGAGACCCAGTACTTC. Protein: CASSQQEETQYF. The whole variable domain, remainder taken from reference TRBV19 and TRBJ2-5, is DGGITQSPKYLFRKEGQNVTLSCEQNLNHDAMYWYRQDPGQGLRLIYYSQIVNDFQKGDIAEGYSVSREKKESFPLTVTSAQKNPTAFYLCASSQQEETQYFGPGTRLLVL.

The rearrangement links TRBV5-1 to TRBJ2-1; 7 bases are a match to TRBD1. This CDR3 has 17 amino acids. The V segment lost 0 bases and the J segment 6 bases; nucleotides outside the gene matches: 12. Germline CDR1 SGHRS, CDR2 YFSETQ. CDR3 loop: CASSLGDSHLLSNEQFF. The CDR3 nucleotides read TGCGCCAGCAGCTTGGGGGACAGCCACCTTCTTAGCAATGAGCAGTTCTTC.

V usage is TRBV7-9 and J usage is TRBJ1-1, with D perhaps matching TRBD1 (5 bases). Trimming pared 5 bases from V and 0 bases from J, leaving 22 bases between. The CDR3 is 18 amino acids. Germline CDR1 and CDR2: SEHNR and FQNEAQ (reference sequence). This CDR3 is CASSTAGGARIVNTEAFF. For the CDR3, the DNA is TGTGCCAGCAGCACCGCGGGAGGGGCCCGGATTGTGAACACTGAAGCTTTCTTT.

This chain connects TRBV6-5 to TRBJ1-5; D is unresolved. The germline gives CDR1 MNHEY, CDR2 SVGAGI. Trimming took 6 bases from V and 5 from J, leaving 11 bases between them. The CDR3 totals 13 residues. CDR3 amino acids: CASRRNVHQPQHF. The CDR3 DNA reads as TGTGCCAGCAGAAGAAATGTACATCAGCCCCAGCATTTT.

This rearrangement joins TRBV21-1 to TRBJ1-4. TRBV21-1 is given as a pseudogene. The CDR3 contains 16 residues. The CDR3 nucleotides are TGTGCCAGCAGCTTCCGAGGAAGGAGTCCTAAAGCAAAACTGTTTTTT. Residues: CASSFRGRSPKAKLFF.

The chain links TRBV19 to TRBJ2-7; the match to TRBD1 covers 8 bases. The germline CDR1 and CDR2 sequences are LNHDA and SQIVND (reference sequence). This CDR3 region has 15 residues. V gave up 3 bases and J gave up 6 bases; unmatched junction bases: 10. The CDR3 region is CASSITGQGRSEQYF. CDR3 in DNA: TGTGCCAGTAGTATTACTGGACAGGGACGGTCCGAGCAGTACTTC.

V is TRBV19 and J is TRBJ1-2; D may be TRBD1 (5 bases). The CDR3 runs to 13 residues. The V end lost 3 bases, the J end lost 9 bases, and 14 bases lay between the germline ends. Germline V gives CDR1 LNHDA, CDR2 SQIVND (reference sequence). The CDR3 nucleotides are TGTGCCAGTAGTATCGGGGGTTCTATGAGCTACACCTTC. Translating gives CASSIGGSMSYTF.